The text below deals with one T cell receptor (beta chain). Its antigen is not identified. Methods used by the authors: Filtering differed, since immunoSEQ gave only junction sequences and no quality scores. Measured with immunoSEQ multiplex PCR; TCRdb has only the in-frame clones, and not every one. Clone size and the V and J calls come from that table; the DNA yielded D and trimming. The table lists roughly 2.4 million clones, roughly 95% of them singletons. The CDR3 has 15 residues. The trim removed 4 bases at V and 5 bases at J, leaving 7 bases unmatched. The V gene's germline CDR1 is MNHEY and CDR2 SVGAGI. This record belongs to a study of shared clonotypes between healthy human individuals. Study conclusions and caveats: The study drew on few donors, limiting represented genetic and exposure-history diversity.

This rearrangement joins TRBV6-5 to TRBJ1-4; 7 nucleotides line up with TRBD1. The material sequenced was naive CD4+ T cells sorted from blood. The subset was: CD45RA+ positively selected. This clonotype was obtained from a man between 18 and 29 years old in good health. For the CDR3, the DNA is TGTGCCAGCAGTTCCACAGGGGCCGCGAATGAAAAACTGTTTTTT. The encoded protein is CASSSTGAANEKLFF.